The 30 T cell receptor beta chains below all came from one sample that was sequenced in a study of metastatic and nonmetastatic thyroid tumors. TCRdb reanalyzed the PCR reads via MiXCR. The sample holds 32,000 or so clones, 15% to 20% seen once. Thyroid surgery had not been preceded by any treatment in any patient. The sequencing sample was made of blood. Receptors were obtained from a male donor with papillary thyroid cancer or a benign thyroid nodule (not recorded which). Some clones in this sample may be carry-over from other donors' samples.

This clone was detected many times. V usage is TRBV4-1 and J usage is TRBJ2-7; 7 bases align to TRBD1. The CDR3 has 15 residues. The V and J ends lost 4 bases and 3 bases, in that order; junction bases with no gene match: 9. Germline V gene lookup returns CDR1 MGHRA and CDR2 YSYEKL. The CDR3 region has the DNA TGCGCCAGCAGCCTGCGTTGGACAGGCAACTACGAGCAGTACTTC. It encodes CASSLRWTGNYEQYF.

This clone came up a few times. The chain is built from TRBV25-1 and TRBJ1-2; D is uncertain. The CDR3 sequence is 12 residues long. CDR1 MGHDK and CDR2 SYGVNS come from the germline V gene. The germline V and J ends were trimmed by 4 bases and 5 bases, with 8 bases remaining between them. CDR3 DNA: TGTGCCAGCAGTGCGGAGGGATATGGCTACACCTTC. It codes for CASSAEGYGYTF.

This clone appeared many times. The chain couples TRBV4-1 to TRBJ2-7; 7 bases line up with TRBD2. The junction had 7 bases not matched to a gene; V was cut back by 1 base and J by 4 bases. The CDR3 consists of 15 residues. The germline CDR1 and CDR2 sequences are MGHRA and YSYEKL. CDR3 nucleotide sequence: TGCGCCAGCAGCCAAGGGGGCGGGAGTGGGTACGAGCAGTACTTC. Translated: CASSQGGGSGYEQYF.

The V call is TRBV28, the J call TRBJ2-5; weak D call: TRBD1 (6 bases). The V gene lost 6 bases and the J gene lost 4 bases, with 12 bases spanning the gap. The CDR3 is made up of 13 amino acids. Germline CDR1 reads MDHEN; CDR2 reads SYDVKM. CDR3 region: CASRVGGVETQYF. The DNA for the CDR3 is TGTGCCAGCAGAGTAGGGGGAGTAGAGACCCAGTACTTC.

Remarks on this clone: One end of the junction does not line up with germline, which may come from a read error. The same CDR3 is also encoded by other DNA sequences in this sample. The rearrangement joins TRBV20-1 to TRBJ2-1; D remains ambiguous. The CDR3 sequence is 12 residues long. Germline assignment: CDR1 DFQATT and CDR2 SNEGSKA (reference sequence). The CDR3 nucleotides read TGTAGTGCTCACCAGTTCATGAATGAGCAGTTCTTC. Protein sequence: CSAHQFMNEQFF.

Details on this clone: A read error may account for a junction end that differs from germline. CDR3 protein: CACSYGTGTDTQYF. The CDR3 DNA sequence: TGTGCCTGCAGCTACGGGACCGGGACAGATACGCAGTATTTT. The chain recombines TRBV7-6 with TRBJ2-3; D may correspond to TRBD1 or TRBD2 (5 bases each). The length of the CDR3 is 14 residues. The germline V gene encodes CDR1 SGHVS and CDR2 FNYEAQ.

The V gene is TRBV3-1, the J gene TRBJ1-5, with 8 bases fitting TRBD1. The CDR3 totals 12 residues. V lost 10 bases and J lost 5; bases outside the gene matches: 4. Germline V gives CDR1 LGHDT, CDR2 YNNKEL (reference sequence). The CDR3 reads CAIRQGYQPQHF. CDR3 DNA sequence: TGTGCCATTCGACAGGGGTATCAGCCCCAGCATTTT.

In its sample, this clone is medium-sized (0.01 to 0.1%). J is TRBJ1-1 and V is TRBV19; D is uncertain. The germline V gene encodes CDR1 LNHDA and CDR2 SQIVND (reference sequence). Trimming took off 8 bases at V and 1 base at J, with 17 bases between the two ends. The CDR3 has 15 residues. CDR3 bases: TGTGCCAGTCGTTTTTCGGAGGGAGGGAACACTGAAGCTTTCTTT. It translates to CASRFSEGGNTEAFF. Drawing the rest from reference TRBV19 and TRBJ1-1, the complete variable domain is DGGITQSPKYLFRKEGQNVTLSCEQNLNHDAMYWYRQDPGQGLRLIYYSQIVNDFQKGDIAEGYSVSREKKESFPLTVTSAQKNPTAFYLCASRFSEGGNTEAFFGQGTRLTVV.

The chain combines TRBV6-6 with TRBJ2-1; D is perhaps TRBD2 (6 bases). The ends were cut back, 4 bases at V and 13 bases at J, with 23 bases in the middle. CDR3 length: 15 residues. Germline V gene data show CDR1 as MNHNY and CDR2 as SVGAGI (reference sequence). The CDR3 nucleotides read TGTGCCAGCAGTTCACGGGAGACCTCTGGCATGGTCCAGTTCTTC. This encodes CASSSRETSGMVQFF.

The table lists this clone with many counts. The chain recombines TRBV15 with TRBJ2-4; D ambiguous. CDR3 length: 16 amino acids. V was cut by 4 bases and J by 0 bases, with 13 bases left in between. Per germline, CDR1 LNHNV and CDR2 YYDKDF (reference sequence). Written as DNA, the CDR3 is TGTGCCACCAGCACCCTTAGTAGAGGAGCCAAAAACATTCAGTACTTC. Translating gives CATSTLSRGAKNIQYF. Full variable domain (outside the CDR3, taken from reference TRBV15 and TRBJ2-4): DAMVIQNPRYQVTQFGKPVTLSCSQTLNHNVMYWYQQKSSQAPKLLFHYYDKDFNNEADTPDNFQSRRPNTSFCFLDIRSPGLGDTAMYLCATSTLSRGAKNIQYFGAGTRLSVL.

This clone was seen many times. This chain connects TRBV18 to TRBJ2-7, with D possibly matching TRBD1 (6 bases). The CDR3 has 13 amino acids. Between the trimmed V and J ends, which lost 6 bases and 1 base, there was a span of 10 bases. Germline V gene lookup returns CDR1 KGHSH and CDR2 LQKENI. The CDR3 here is CASSGTSSYEQYF. Here the CDR3 DNA reads TGTGCCAGCTCCGGGACATCTTCCTACGAGCAGTACTTC.

The V and J genes are TRBV2 and TRBJ2-1, with TRBD1 as a possible D gene (5 bases). Between the trimmed V and J ends, which lost 3 bases and 9 bases, there was a span of 12 bases. The CDR3 covers 13 residues. Germline loops: CDR1 SNHLY, CDR2 FYNNEI. CDR3 bases: TGTGCCAGCAGTGAGGTTGGTGGGGCTGAGCAGTTCTTC. Its translation: CASSEVGGAEQFF.

This clone was recorded at least ten times. The chain carries TRBV6-4 and TRBJ2-2; D perhaps matches TRBD1 (6 bases). Trimming took off 4 bases at V and 6 bases at J, with 9 bases between the two ends. Germline V CDR1 and CDR2: MRHNA, SNTAGT. There are 13 residues in the CDR3. The CDR3 loop is CASSGQEAGELFF. The CDR3 DNA is TGTGCCAGCAGTGGACAGGAGGCCGGGGAGCTGTTTTTT.

Comments on this clone: Additional DNA sequences in this sample encode the identical CDR3. The chain combines TRBV6-1 with TRBJ2-2; D possibly corresponds to TRBD2 (5 bases). Between the trimmed V and J ends, which lost 8 bases and 2 bases, there was a span of 9 bases. Germline assignment: CDR1 MNHNS and CDR2 SASEGT. The length of the CDR3 is 13 residues. The CDR3 nucleotides are TGTGCCAGCGGAGGAGGTAACACCGGGGAGCTGTTTTTT. This translates into CASGGGNTGELFF.

This clone was seen repeatedly, ten times or more. The DNA of the CDR3 is TGTGCCAGCTCACCCGTGGGGGGGGCACAAAATACGCAGTATTTT. It translates to CASSPVGGAQNTQYF. The V and J genes are TRBV18 and TRBJ2-3; maybe TRBD2 (7 bases). This CDR3 contains 15 residues. Germline CDR1 is KGHSH and CDR2 is LQKENI. Trimming took off 3 bases at V and 7 bases at J, with 17 bases between the two ends. The variable domain in full, with the rest retrieved from reference TRBV18 and TRBJ2-3, is NAGVMQNPRHLVRRRGQEARLRCSPMKGHSHVYWYRQLPEEGLKFMVYLQKENIIDESGMPKERFSAEFPKEGPSILRIQQVVRGDSAAYFCASSPVGGAQNTQYFGPGTRLTVL.

This clone was detected many times. The V and J genes are TRBV12-3 or TRBV12-4 and TRBJ2-1, with D maybe TRBD1 (6 bases). V was pared by 6 bases and J by 6 bases, with 18 bases between. The CDR3 loop spans 15 amino acids. The CDR3 DNA reads as TGTGCCAGCAGCCCAGAGAAAACAGGGTTCAATGAGCAGTTCTTC. Its protein is CASSPEKTGFNEQFF.

As concerns this clone: At one of its ends the junction is not consistent with the germline gene, which may arise from a read error. This chain uses TRBV6-1 with TRBJ2-7; D possibly corresponds to TRBD1 (5 bases). CDR3 length equals 15 residues. The germline V gene encodes CDR1 MNHNS and CDR2 SASEGT. The CDR3 DNA sequence: TGTGCCGGCAGTGAAGTGAGGTTCAGGGACTACGAGCAGTACTTC. Translated: CAGSEVRFRDYEQYF.

This clone was found a few times. V usage is TRBV19 and J usage is TRBJ2-7, with 8 bases aligning to TRBD2. CDR1 is LNHDA and CDR2 is SQIVND in the germline V gene (reference sequence). The CDR3 sequence is 14 residues long. Losses at the gene ends were 3 bases for V and 2 bases for J; bases not matched to a gene: 3. The CDR3 sequence is CASSIGGDTYEQYF. The CDR3 DNA is TGTGCCAGTAGTATCGGGGGGGACACCTACGAGCAGTACTTC. The full variable domain, rest sourced from reference TRBV19 and TRBJ2-7, is DGGITQSPKYLFRKEGQNVTLSCEQNLNHDAMYWYRQDPGQGLRLIYYSQIVNDFQKGDIAEGYSVSREKKESFPLTVTSAQKNPTAFYLCASSIGGDTYEQYFGPGTRLTVT.

V gene TRBV2 combines with J gene TRBJ2-2; D not certain. The CDR3 length is 15 residues. V was clipped by 3 bases and J by 11 bases, with 19 bases between them. In germline, CDR1 is SNHLY, CDR2 FYNNEI. Here the CDR3 DNA reads TGTGCCAGCAGTGACTTTCAGAAGAACACCGCCGAGCTGTTTTTT. It specifies CASSDFQKNTAELFF.

This clone was recorded at least ten times. V and J are TRBV18 and TRBJ2-5; TRBD1 or TRBD2 may be the D gene (5 bases each). Trimming took off 4 bases at V and 5 bases at J, with 14 bases between the two ends. CDR3 length: 14 residues. Germline CDR1 KGHSH, CDR2 LQKENI. CDR3 DNA: TGTGCCAGCTCACTAACCAGAGGGGTCGAGACCCAGTACTTC. It translates to CASSLTRGVETQYF.

J is TRBJ1-2 and V is TRBV5-1, with D possibly being TRBD1 (5 bases). The CDR3 is 15 amino acids. The germline CDR1 and CDR2 sequences are SGHRS and YFSETQ. V lost 0 bases to trimming and J lost 0 bases, with 9 bases between them. CDR3 in amino acids: CASSLGQNSNYGYTF. In nucleotides, the CDR3 is TGCGCCAGCAGCTTGGGACAGAACTCTAACTATGGCTACACCTTC.

This clone was detected ten times or more. V usage is TRBV10-3 and J usage is TRBJ2-1, with 10 bases fitting TRBD2. Trimming took 8 bases from V and 5 from J; bases not matched to a gene: 3. Germline V gene data show CDR1 as ENHRY and CDR2 as SYGVKD. This CDR3 has 13 residues. CDR3 region: CAIGTSVNNEQFF. The CDR3 bases are TGTGCCATCGGGACTAGCGTTAACAATGAGCAGTTCTTC.

This clone occurred a few times. The J gene is TRBJ1-1, the V gene TRBV28; D is uncertain. V was cut by 4 bases and J by 8 bases, with 8 bases left in between. The CDR3 is 11 amino acids. Germline V gives CDR1 MDHEN, CDR2 SYDVKM. CDR3 sequence: CASSSPMEAFF. In DNA form, the CDR3 reads TGTGCCAGCAGTTCCCCCATGGAAGCTTTCTTT.

This clone was seen more than once but under ten times. One junction end disagrees with the germline gene, perhaps due to a read error. The rearrangement joins TRBV6-1 to TRBJ2-2, with 10 bases lining up with TRBD2. This CDR3 is 15 amino acids long. Per germline, CDR1 MNHNS and CDR2 SASEGT. The CDR3 nucleotides are TGTGCCAGTATTGGCGGGAGCGGGAGGGTCGGGGAGCTGCTTTTT. Translating gives CASIGGSGRVGELLF.

This clone appeared many times. The rearrangement joins TRBV9 to TRBJ2-3; 7 nucleotides line up with TRBD2. The CDR3 sequence is 13 residues long. The V segment lost 7 bases and the J segment 7 bases; nucleotides outside the gene matches: 9. The V gene's germline CDR1 is SGDLS and CDR2 YYNGEE. CDR3 DNA sequence: TGTGCCAGCTCTGGGGGGGATCGGAATACGCAGTATTTT. It is translated as CASSGGDRNTQYF.

This clone was picked up many times. V gene TRBV7-9 combines with J gene TRBJ1-2; no firm D call. Germline V gene sequence: CDR1 SEHNR, CDR2 FQNEAQ (reference sequence). Trimming removed 7 bases at V and 8 bases at J, with 14 bases between. The CDR3 consists of 12 residues. The CDR3 sequence: CASTAYGEGYTF. The DNA for the CDR3 is TGTGCCAGCACTGCATACGGGGAAGGCTACACCTTC. Full variable domain (rest looked up from reference TRBV7-9 and TRBJ1-2): DTGVSQNPRHKITKRGQNVTFRCDPISEHNRLYWYRQTLGQGPEFLTYFQNEAQLEKSRLLSDRFSAERPKGSFSTLEIQRTEQGDSAMYLCASTAYGEGYTFGSGTRLTVV.

This clone was picked up one time. V gene TRBV30 combines with J gene TRBJ1-2; tentative D call: TRBD1 (5 bases). Trimming left V 3 bases short and J 4 bases short, with 21 bases between. The CDR3 is made up of 16 amino acids. The germline gives CDR1 GTSNPN, CDR2 SVGIG (reference sequence). The CDR3 DNA reads as TGTGCCTGGAGAAGTCAGGAGGCAGGACACACCTATGGCTACACCTTC. Amino acid sequence: CAWRSQEAGHTYGYTF.

This clone was seen only a few times. The V call is TRBV28, the J call TRBJ2-7, with TRBD1 matching 7 bases. V trimming: 1 base; J trimming: 2 bases; junction bases outside the gene matches: 8. This CDR3 region has 16 residues. Per the germline V gene, CDR1 is MDHEN and CDR2 is SYDVKM. CDR3 in DNA: TGTGCCAGCAGTTTATTAGGGGGACAGTGGACCTACGAGCAGTACTTC. Amino acid sequence: CASSLLGGQWTYEQYF.

This clone came up many times. The chain recombines TRBV25-1 with TRBJ2-5, with 8 positions matching TRBD2. Trimming at V came to 6 bases and at J to 1 base, leaving 7 bases not matched to a gene. Germline-derived CDR1 and CDR2 are MGHDK and SYGVNS. CDR3 size: 15 residues. CDR3 sequence (DNA): TGTGCCAGCAGCGCCGGGACTAGTGCCCAAGAGACCCAGTACTTC. It translates to CASSAGTSAQETQYF.

This chain connects TRBV30 to TRBJ1-6; no firm D call. The V end was cut by 0 bases, the J end by 14 bases, with 8 bases between. This CDR3 has 11 residues. CDR1 is GTSNPN and CDR2 is SVGIG in the germline V gene (reference sequence). The CDR3, as DNA: TGTGCCTGGAGTGTAAAGTGGTCCCTCCACTTT. Protein: CAWSVKWSLHF. Filled out from reference TRBV30 and TRBJ1-6, the complete variable domain reads SQTIHQWPATLVQPVGSPLSLECTVEGTSNPNLYWYRQAAGRGLQLLFYSVGIGQISSEVPQNLSASRPQDRQFILSSKKLLLSDSGFYLCAWSVKWSLHFGNGTRLTVT.